This T cell receptor (beta chain) was sequenced in a study of T cells after posttransplantation cyclophosphamide. Remarks on this clone: What it binds is unknown.

Findings of the study overall: Donor-recipient repertoire similarity was low at 1-2 months, rising over year one. TRB clonality was highly associated with recipient CMV seropositivity and reactivation. Blood and skin or GI T cell repertoires showed limited TRB overlap.

Controls had myeloablative marrow grafts with methotrexate and calcineurin inhibitor, sampled at 1 year. Sequencing was performed with immunoSEQ multiplex PCR; in TCRdb, only in-frame clones are kept and a portion is missing. The top ten hold under 2% of the sample, which has 20,000 to 25,000 clones, approximately 92% seen once. The J segment lost 4 bases and the V segment lost 6 bases, leaving 11 bases of the junction unmatched. This CDR3 region has 15 residues. Germline assignment: CDR1 MNHEY and CDR2 SMNVEV (reference sequence). Material: PBMCs, obtained around 390 days after allogeneic stem cell transplant with calcineurin inhibitor and methotrexate. The sequence derives from a female patient between 25 and 45 years old who received an allogeneic stem cell transplant from an unrelated donor, was CMV-positive, and had acute and chronic GVHD. These T cells may partly come from the graft donor. The chain joins TRBV27 to TRBJ1-2, with TRBD1 matching 7 bases. The CDR3, as DNA: TGTGCCAGCAGCCGGCTAGGGACAGAAACCTATGGCTACACCTTC. It translates to CASSRLGTETYGYTF.